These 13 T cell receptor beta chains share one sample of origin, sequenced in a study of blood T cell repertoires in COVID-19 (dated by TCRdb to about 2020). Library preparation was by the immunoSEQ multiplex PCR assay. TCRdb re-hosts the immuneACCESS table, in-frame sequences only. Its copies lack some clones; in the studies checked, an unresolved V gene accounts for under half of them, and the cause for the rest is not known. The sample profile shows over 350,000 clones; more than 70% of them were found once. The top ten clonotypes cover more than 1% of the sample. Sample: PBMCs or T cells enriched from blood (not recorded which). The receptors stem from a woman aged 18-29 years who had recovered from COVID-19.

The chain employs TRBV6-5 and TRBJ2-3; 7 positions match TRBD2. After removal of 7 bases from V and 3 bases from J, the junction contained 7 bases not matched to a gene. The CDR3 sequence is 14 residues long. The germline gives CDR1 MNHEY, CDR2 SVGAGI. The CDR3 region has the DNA TGTGCCAGCATAGGGCTAGCGGCGACAGATACGCAGTATTTT. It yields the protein CASIGLAATDTQYF.

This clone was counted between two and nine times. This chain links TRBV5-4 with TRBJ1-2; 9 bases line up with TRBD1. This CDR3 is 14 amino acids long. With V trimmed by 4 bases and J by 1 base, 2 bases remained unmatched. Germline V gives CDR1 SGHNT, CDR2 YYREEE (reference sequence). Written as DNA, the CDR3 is TGTGCCAGCAGCACAGGGGGCGATAACTATGGCTACACCTTC. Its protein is CASSTGGDNYGYTF. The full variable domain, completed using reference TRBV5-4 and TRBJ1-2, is ETGVTQSPTHLIKTRGQQVTLRCSSQSGHNTVSWYQQALGQGPQFIFQYYREEENGRGNFPPRFSGLQFPNYSSELNVNALELDDSALYLCASSTGGDNYGYTFGSGTRLTVV.

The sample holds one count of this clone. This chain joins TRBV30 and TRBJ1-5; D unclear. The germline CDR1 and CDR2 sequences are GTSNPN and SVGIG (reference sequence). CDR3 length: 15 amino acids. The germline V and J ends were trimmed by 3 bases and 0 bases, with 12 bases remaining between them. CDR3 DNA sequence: TGTGCCTGGAGCGCGTGGAGAGCTAGCAATCAGCCCCAGCATTTT. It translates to CAWSAWRASNQPQHF.

The CDR3 reads CASSVGRAADYGYTF. In DNA form, the CDR3 reads TGTGCCAGCAGCGTAGGACGGGCAGCGGACTATGGCTACACCTTC. The rearrangement uses TRBV9 and TRBJ1-2; D gene ambiguous. This CDR3 contains 15 residues. Per the germline V gene, CDR1 is SGDLS and CDR2 is YYNGEE. With 0 bases removed from V and 3 bases from J, the gap between germline ends came to 12 bases.

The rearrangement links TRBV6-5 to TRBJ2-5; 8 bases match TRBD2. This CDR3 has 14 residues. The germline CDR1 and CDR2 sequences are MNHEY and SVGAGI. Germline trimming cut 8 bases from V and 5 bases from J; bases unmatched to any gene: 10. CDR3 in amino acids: CASSSSGGGETQYF. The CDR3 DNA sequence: TGTGCCAGCTCCTCTTCGGGGGGGGGTGAGACCCAGTACTTC.

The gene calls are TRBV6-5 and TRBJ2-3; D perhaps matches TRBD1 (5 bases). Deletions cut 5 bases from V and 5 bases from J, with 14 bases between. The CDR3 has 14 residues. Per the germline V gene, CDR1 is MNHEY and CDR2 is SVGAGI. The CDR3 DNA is TGTGCCAGCAGTCTTCAGGGAAGGGGAGATACGCAGTATTTT. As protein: CASSLQGRGDTQYF.

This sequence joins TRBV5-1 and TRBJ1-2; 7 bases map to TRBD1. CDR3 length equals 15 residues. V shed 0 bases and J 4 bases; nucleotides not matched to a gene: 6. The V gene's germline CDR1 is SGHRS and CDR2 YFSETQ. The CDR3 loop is CASSLVDREPYGYTF. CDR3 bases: TGCGCCAGCAGCTTGGTCGACAGGGAGCCCTATGGCTACACCTTC. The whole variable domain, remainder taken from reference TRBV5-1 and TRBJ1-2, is KAGVTQTPRYLIKTRGQQVTLSCSPISGHRSVSWYQQTPGQGLQFLFEYFSETQRNKGNFPGRFSGRQFSNSRSEMNVSTLELGDSALYLCASSLVDREPYGYTFGSGTRLTVV.

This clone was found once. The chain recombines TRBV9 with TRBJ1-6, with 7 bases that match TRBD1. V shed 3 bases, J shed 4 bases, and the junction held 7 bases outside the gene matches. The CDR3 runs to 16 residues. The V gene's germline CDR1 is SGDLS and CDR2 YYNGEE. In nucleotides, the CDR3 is TGTGCCAGCAGCGCAGGTCCGGGACAGTATAATTCACCCCTCCACTTT. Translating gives CASSAGPGQYNSPLHF.

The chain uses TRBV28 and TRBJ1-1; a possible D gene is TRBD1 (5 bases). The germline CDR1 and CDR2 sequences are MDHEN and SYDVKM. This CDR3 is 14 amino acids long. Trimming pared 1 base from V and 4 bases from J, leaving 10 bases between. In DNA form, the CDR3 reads TGTGCCAGCAGTTTATTGGGTGGGGCCACTGAAGCTTTCTTT. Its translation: CASSLLGGATEAFF.

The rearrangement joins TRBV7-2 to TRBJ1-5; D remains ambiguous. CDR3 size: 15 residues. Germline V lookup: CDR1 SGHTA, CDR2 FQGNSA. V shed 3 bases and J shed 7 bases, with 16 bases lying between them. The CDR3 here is CASSFEFAGIQPQHF. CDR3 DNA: TGTGCCAGCAGCTTTGAGTTTGCCGGTATACAGCCCCAGCATTTT.

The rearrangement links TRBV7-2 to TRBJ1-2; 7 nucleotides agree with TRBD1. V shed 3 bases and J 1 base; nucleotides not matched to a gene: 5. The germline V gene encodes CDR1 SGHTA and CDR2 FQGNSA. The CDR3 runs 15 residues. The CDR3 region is CASSLRTGSNYGYTF. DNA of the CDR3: TGTGCCAGCAGCTTGCGGACAGGAAGTAACTATGGCTACACCTTC.

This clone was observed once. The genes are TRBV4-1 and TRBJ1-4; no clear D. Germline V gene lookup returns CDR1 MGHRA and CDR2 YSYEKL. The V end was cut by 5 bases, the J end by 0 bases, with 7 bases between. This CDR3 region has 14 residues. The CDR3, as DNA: TGCGCCAGCAGCGGCCCTGCAACTAATGAAAAACTGTTTTTT. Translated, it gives CASSGPATNEKLFF.

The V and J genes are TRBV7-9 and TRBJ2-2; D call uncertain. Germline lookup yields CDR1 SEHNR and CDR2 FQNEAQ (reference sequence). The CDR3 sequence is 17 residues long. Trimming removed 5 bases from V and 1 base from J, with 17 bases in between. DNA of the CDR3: TGTGCCAGCAGCCACCCGGTGTCCGGAGTGAACACCGGGGAGCTGTTTTTT. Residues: CASSHPVSGVNTGELFF.